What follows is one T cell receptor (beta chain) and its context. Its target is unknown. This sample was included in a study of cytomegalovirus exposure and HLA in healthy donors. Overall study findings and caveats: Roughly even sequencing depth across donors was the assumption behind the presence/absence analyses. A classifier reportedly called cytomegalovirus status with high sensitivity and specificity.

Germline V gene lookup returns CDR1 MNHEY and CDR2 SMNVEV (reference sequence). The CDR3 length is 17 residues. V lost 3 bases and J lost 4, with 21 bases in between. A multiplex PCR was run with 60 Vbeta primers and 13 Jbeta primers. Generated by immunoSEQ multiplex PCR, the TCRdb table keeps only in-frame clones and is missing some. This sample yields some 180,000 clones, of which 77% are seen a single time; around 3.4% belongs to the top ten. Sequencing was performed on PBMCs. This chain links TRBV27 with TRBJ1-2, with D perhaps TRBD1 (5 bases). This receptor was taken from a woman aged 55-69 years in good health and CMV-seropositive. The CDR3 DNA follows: TGTGCCAGCAGTTTTGATGGGGCCGGCTTGCGATTCTATGGCTACACCTTC. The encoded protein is CASSFDGAGLRFYGYTF.